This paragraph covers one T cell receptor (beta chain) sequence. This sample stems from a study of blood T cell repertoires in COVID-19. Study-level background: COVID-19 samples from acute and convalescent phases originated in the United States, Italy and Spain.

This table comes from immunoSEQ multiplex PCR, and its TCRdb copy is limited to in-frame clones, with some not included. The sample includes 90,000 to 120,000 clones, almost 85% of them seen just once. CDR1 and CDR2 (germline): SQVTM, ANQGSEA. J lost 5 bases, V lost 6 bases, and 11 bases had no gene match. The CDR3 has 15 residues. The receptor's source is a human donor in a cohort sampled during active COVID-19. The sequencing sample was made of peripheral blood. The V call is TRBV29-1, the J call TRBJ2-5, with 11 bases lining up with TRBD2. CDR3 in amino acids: CSVVPLAGVEETQYF. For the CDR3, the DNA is TGCAGCGTGGTACCACTAGCGGGAGTCGAGGAGACCCAGTACTTC.